This T cell receptor (beta chain) came from a study of post-analysis software for immune sequencing data. Built from TCR beta cDNA, the libraries had unique molecular identifiers in them. Each batch of about 0.95 to 11 million T cells produced a few hundred thousand cDNA molecules. TCRdb used MiXCR to reprocess the PCR reads, holding one entry per CDR3 protein. The sample carries about 770,000 distinct CDR3 sequences, under 60% recorded once. This clonotype showed up just a few times. Sequenced: blood. The TCR was taken from a girl aged 5-17 years with multiple sclerosis.

The CDR3 nucleotides are TGTGCCAGCAGCTTAAGGCCCGGGACAGGGTTTACGGAGACCCAGTACTTC. Encoded protein: CASSLRPGTGFTETQYF. The chain has TRBV7-2 and TRBJ2-5, with TRBD1 matching over 9 bases. The CDR3 totals 17 residues. CDR1 SGHTA and CDR2 FQGNSA come from the germline V gene. After removal of 2 bases from V and 5 bases from J, the junction contained 12 bases not matched to a gene.